The sequence of this T cell receptor (beta chain) was determined in a study of CD8+CD57+ T cells in acquired aplastic anemia. The CDR3 has 15 amino acids. J gave up 3 bases and V 1 base, and 5 bases lay outside the gene matches. Germline V gives CDR1 MGHDK, CDR2 SYGVNS. The use of genomic DNA as template underpinned the TCR beta VDJ and CDR3 profiling. TCRdb re-called the reads with MiXCR, one entry per CDR3 protein. The table shows roughly 200,000 distinct CDR3 sequences, with more than 60% occurring only once. Selection for sequencing was limited to patients who had shown CD8+CD57+ cell expansion by flow cytometry. Sampling of blood occurred while the patients had still received no therapy.

The clonotype originates from a human donor with aplastic anemia. The rearrangement links TRBV25-1 to TRBJ1-2, with 7 bases that match TRBD1. Sequencing was performed on sorted CD4+, CD8+, or CD8+CD57+ T cells (not recorded which) from PBMCs. The CDR3 DNA reads as TGTGCCAGCAGTGAATCAGGGGGAGGGGACTATGGCTACACCTTC. Protein sequence: CASSESGGGDYGYTF.